This TCR beta chain comes out of a study of cytomegalovirus exposure and HLA in healthy donors. Study-wide points: Researchers catalogued about 150 TCR beta chains as cytomegalovirus-associated. Associated with HLA alleles at 0.05 false discovery rate in a later analysis were approximately 17,000 TCR beta sequences. An analysis that came later showed most CMV-associated TCR beta chains appearing HLA-restricted.

With respect to this clone: Its antigen is as yet unknown.

The CDR3 is 13 residues long. The germline V gene encodes CDR1 SGHTA and CDR2 FQGTGA. V was pared by 2 bases and J by 1 base, with 5 bases between. PCR primers comprised 60 Vbeta and 13 Jbeta primers. Profiled with immunoSEQ multiplex PCR; TCRdb holds only in-frame clones, not every one. Of about 120,000 clones listed, about 80% are singletons. The sequenced sample consisted of PBMCs. The source is a man between 18 and 35 years old in good health and CMV-seronegative. The chain joins TRBV7-3 to TRBJ1-1; D is unclear. CDR3 sequence (DNA): TGTGCCAGCAGCTTACAGGAGAACACTGAAGCTTTCTTT. Its translation is CASSLQENTEAFF.